This TCR beta chain came from a study of Ad26.COV2.S vaccination and SARS-CoV-2 variants (dated by TCRdb to about 2021). Broadly, across the study: Donors in the vaccine arm were drawn from COV1001, a phase I-IIa trial of Ad26.COV2.S in healthy adults that was multicentre, randomized, double-blind and placebo-controlled. Ad26.COV2.S was given intramuscularly at 5x10^10 or 1x10^11 viral particles, as a single shot or as two shots 56 days apart. The specificity and breadth of SARS-CoV-2-reactive T cell receptors after Ad26.COV2.S vaccination were assessed by TCRbeta repertoire sequencing. A total of roughly 32 samples were included in the TCR-sequenced set, comprising approximately 20 Ad26.COV2.S vaccine recipients, 5 placebo recipients and 8 SARS-CoV-2 convalescent individuals. Trial participants were randomized into five groups of five, in which low-dose or high-dose Ad26.COV2.S was given once or twice, or placebo was given on both occasions. Throughout the experiments and outcome assessment, investigators stayed blinded to trial group allocation. Study-level results and caveats: Comparable non-spike TCR breadth was observed between vaccine and placebo recipients, consistent with only spike being contained in the vaccine. The authors noted that total T cell responses may have been underestimated by the TCR breadth and depth analyses. After vaccination, substantial breadth of spike-specific CD8+ and CD4+ T cell responses was reported. Spike-specific TCR breadth was higher in Ad26.COV2.S recipients than in placebo recipients (P = 0.0014). Comparing responses between vaccine doses or regimens was not something the study was powered to do.

Read against the paper, the sample's treatment or condition label means: roughly 18 received Ad26.COV2.S at low or high dose, single or two shots; 5 received placebo; per-sample allocation not given. Repertoires of vaccine and placebo recipients were sequenced from samples taken on day 63 after the first injection. Cohort 1b enrolled roughly 25 adults aged 18-55 years at a single site in Boston, USA, between 29 July and 7 August 2020. Ad26.COV2.S was a replication-incompetent adenovirus type 26 vector expressing a prefusion-stabilized SARS-CoV-2 spike protein from the original Wuhan strain. In the germline V gene (reference sequence), CDR1 corresponds to SGHNT and CDR2 to YYREEE. Counted from cysteine to phenylalanine, this CDR3 has 16 amino acids. Just CDR3 DNA is preserved here, 48 bases in frame from base 1. Relative to germline, V is 4 bases shorter and J is 1 base shorter, with 17 bases between their ends.

Comment on this clone: What antigen it recognizes has not been identified. One base away there is no much larger clone; base qualities are not given.

The immunoSEQ Assay was the method used to sequence TCRbeta CDR3 regions. After extraction, genomic DNA underwent amplification by bias-controlled multiplex PCR, followed by high-throughput sequencing. In the original analysis: To quantify the absolute abundance of every unique TCRbeta CDR3 region, sequences were collapsed and filtered. T cell fraction was estimated by normalizing TCRbeta template counts to usable DNA, with usable DNA measured through amplification of reference genes found in all nucleated cells. Repertoire TCRs were annotated as SARS-CoV-2-specific when V gene, CDR3 amino acid sequence and J gene were exactly matched to a known reactive TCR set. The reference SARS-CoV-2 TCR set was obtained from MIRA and was filtered for enrichment in COVID-19-positive ImmuneCODE repertoires, whereby public or cross-reactive TCRs were removed. Using the MIRA antigens, annotated TCRs were further analysed by specific ORF or by position within an ORF. Breadth was defined as the number of annotated unique rearrangements divided by the total number of unique productive rearrangements, and depth was defined as the summed frequency of the annotated unique rearrangements. Two-sided Wilcoxon rank-sum tests were used to compare TCR breadth between groups. In TCRdb, the immuneACCESS table is reduced to in-frame sequences with V and J assigned. These tables do not hold every clone; where another copy was compared, an unresolved V gene accounts for under half, and the others remain unexplained. The V and J calls and clone size were taken over from that table, and D and trimming were inferred from the DNA. The table for this sample lists about 390,000 clones; around 85% of them were counted only once. The top ten clones comprise 3% to 4.5% of the sample.

The specimen was peripheral blood, collected in a trial of Ad26.COV2.S vaccine versus placebo. The clonotype originates from a person between 18 and 60 years old who received the Ad26.COV2.S COVID-19 vaccine or a placebo. The chain is made from TRBV5-4 and TRBJ1-2; matching of 6 bases hints at TRBD1 as the D gene. The sequence in DNA is TGTGCCAGCAGCGAGAAACAGGGAAGCTTTAACTATGGCTACACCTTC. Its translation is CASSEKQGSFNYGYTF.